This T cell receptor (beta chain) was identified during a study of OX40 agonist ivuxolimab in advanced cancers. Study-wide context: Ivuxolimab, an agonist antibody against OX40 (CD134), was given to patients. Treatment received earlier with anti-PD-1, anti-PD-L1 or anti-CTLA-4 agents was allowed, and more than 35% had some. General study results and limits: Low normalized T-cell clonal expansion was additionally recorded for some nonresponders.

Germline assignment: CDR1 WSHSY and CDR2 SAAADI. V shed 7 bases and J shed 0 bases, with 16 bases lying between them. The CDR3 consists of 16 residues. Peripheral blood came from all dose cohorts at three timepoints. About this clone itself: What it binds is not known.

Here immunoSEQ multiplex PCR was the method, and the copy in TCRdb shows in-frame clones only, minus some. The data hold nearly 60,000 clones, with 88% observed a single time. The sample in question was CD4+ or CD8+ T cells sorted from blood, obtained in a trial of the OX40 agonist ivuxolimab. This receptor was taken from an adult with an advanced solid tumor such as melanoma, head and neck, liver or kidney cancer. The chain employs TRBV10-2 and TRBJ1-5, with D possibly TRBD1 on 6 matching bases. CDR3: CASTPGVWDSNQPQHF. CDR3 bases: TGCGCCAGCACTCCAGGGGTTTGGGATAGCAATCAGCCCCAGCATTTT.